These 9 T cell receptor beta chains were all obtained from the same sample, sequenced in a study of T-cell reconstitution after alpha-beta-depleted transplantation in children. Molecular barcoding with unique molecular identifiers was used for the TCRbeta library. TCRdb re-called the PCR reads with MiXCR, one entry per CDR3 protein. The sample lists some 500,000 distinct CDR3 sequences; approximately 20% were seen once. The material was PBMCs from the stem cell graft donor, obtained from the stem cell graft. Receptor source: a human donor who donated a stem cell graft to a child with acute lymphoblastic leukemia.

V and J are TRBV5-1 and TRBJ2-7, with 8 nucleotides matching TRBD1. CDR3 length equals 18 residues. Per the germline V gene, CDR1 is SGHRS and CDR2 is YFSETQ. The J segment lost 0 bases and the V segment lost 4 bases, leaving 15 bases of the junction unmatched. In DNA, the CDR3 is TGCGCCAGCAGCCCCGACAGGGGCCGGCACCTTAGCTCCTACGAGCAGTACTTC. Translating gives CASSPDRGRHLSSYEQYF.

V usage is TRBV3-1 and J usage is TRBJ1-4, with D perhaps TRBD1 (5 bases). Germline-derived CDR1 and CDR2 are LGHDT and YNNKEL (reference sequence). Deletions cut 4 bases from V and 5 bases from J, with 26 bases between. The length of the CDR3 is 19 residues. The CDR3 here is CASSPTGISGTGDNEKLFF. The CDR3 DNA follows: TGTGCCAGCAGCCCCACCGGCATCTCCGGGACGGGAGACAATGAAAAACTGTTTTTT.

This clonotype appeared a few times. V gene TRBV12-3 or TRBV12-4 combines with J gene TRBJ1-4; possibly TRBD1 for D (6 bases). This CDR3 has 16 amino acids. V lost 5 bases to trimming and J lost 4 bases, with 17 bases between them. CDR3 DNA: TGTGCCAGCAGTCCCCTCCGGGACACCTATAATGAAAAACTGTTTTTT. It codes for CASSPLRDTYNEKLFF.

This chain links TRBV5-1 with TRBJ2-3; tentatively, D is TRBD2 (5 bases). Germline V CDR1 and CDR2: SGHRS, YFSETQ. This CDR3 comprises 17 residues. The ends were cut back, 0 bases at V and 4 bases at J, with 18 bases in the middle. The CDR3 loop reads CASSLAPGGLYADTQYF. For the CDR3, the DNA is TGCGCCAGCAGCTTGGCCCCTGGCGGGCTCTACGCAGATACGCAGTATTTT.

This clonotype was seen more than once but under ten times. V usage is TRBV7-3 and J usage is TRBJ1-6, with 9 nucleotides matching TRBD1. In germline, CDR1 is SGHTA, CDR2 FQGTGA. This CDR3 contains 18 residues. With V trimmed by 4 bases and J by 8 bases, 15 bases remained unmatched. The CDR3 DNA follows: TGTGCCAGCAGCTCCTGGACAGGGGAACGCGACCTTGATTCACCCCTCCACTTT. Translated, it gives CASSSWTGERDLDSPLHF.

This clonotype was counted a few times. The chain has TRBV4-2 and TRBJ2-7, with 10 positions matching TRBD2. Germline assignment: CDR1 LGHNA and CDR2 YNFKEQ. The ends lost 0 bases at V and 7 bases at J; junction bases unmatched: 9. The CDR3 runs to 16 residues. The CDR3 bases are TGTGCCAGCAGCCAAGAGCCCAATTCTAGCGGGAGAGAGCAGTACTTC. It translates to CASSQEPNSSGREQYF.

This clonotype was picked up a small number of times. As DNA, the CDR3 is TGTGCCAGCAGTCCGCTTATGCAAGAGACCCAGTACTTC. It specifies CASSPLMQETQYF. The rearrangement joins TRBV27 to TRBJ2-5; D gene ambiguous. The germline V gene encodes CDR1 MNHEY and CDR2 SMNVEV (reference sequence). The CDR3 spans 13 residues. The germline V and J ends were trimmed by 5 bases and 2 bases, with 9 bases remaining between them.

The CDR3 region has the DNA TGCAGTGCTCCCTTCGGACAGCAGATTAACTATGGCTACACCTTC. Translating gives CSAPFGQQINYGYTF. The chain links TRBV20-1 to TRBJ1-2; possibly TRBD1 for D (6 bases). Germline V gene sequence: CDR1 DFQATT, CDR2 SNEGSKA (reference sequence). This CDR3 contains 15 residues. The V gene lost 5 bases and the J gene lost 1 base, with 17 bases spanning the gap.

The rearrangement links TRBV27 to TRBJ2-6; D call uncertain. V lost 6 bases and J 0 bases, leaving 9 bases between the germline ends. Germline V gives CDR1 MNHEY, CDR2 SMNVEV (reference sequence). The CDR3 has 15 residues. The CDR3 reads CASRIGPSGANVLTF. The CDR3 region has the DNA TGTGCCAGCAGAATAGGCCCCTCTGGGGCCAACGTCCTGACTTTC.